A single sample is the source of the 4 T cell receptor beta chains below, sequenced in a study of breast tumors, draining lymph nodes, adjacent tissues. The lymph nodes were axillary draining lymph nodes from breast cancer patients. From the multiplex PCR reads, TCRdb called clonotypes with MiXCR, one entry per CDR3 protein. Of 130,000 or so distinct CDR3 sequences in the sample, 32% were seen once. The material sequenced was axillary lymph node tissue. These receptor sequences come from a female donor with breast cancer. Some clones in this sample may be carry-over from other donors' samples.

At least ten counts were recorded for this clonotype. The rearrangement joins TRBV9 to TRBJ2-1; TRBD2 matches 8 bases. Germline-derived CDR1 and CDR2 are SGDLS and YYNGEE. The length of the CDR3 is 15 residues. With 0 bases clipped from V and 5 bases from J, the junction kept 4 bases outside the gene matches. The chain's CDR3 is CASSVEGGGNNEQFF. The CDR3 nucleotides read TGTGCCAGCAGCGTAGAAGGCGGGGGGAACAATGAGCAGTTCTTC.

Ten or more counts support this clonotype. The chain employs TRBV10-3 and TRBJ1-6; possible D gene TRBD1, 5 bases. The CDR3 is made up of 13 amino acids. Germline CDR1 reads ENHRY; CDR2 reads SYGVKD. V lost 11 bases and J lost 10, with 18 bases in between. CDR3 protein: CAVRGRDDSPLHF. CDR3 coding DNA: TGTGCCGTCCGGGGGAGGGACGACTCACCCCTCCACTTT.

This clonotype was seen repeatedly, ten times or more. The gene calls are TRBV18 and TRBJ1-2, with D unclear. Germline V gene lookup returns CDR1 KGHSH and CDR2 LQKENI. The CDR3 consists of 15 residues. Trimming left V 0 bases short and J 7 bases short, with 15 bases between. The CDR3 region has the DNA TGTGCCAGCTCACCACCCGGGCCCCTGGTAGGTGGCTACACCTTC. Its protein is CASSPPGPLVGGYTF.

In this sample, this clonotype turned up many times. The gene calls are TRBV2 and TRBJ2-7, with 8 nucleotides matching TRBD1. The germline V gene encodes CDR1 SNHLY and CDR2 FYNNEI. The CDR3 runs 12 residues. V was pared by 4 bases and J by 5 bases, with 1 base of the junction left unmatched. CDR3 region: CASSGQGNEQYV. CDR3 in DNA: TGTGCCAGCAGTGGACAGGGGAACGAGCAGTACGTC.